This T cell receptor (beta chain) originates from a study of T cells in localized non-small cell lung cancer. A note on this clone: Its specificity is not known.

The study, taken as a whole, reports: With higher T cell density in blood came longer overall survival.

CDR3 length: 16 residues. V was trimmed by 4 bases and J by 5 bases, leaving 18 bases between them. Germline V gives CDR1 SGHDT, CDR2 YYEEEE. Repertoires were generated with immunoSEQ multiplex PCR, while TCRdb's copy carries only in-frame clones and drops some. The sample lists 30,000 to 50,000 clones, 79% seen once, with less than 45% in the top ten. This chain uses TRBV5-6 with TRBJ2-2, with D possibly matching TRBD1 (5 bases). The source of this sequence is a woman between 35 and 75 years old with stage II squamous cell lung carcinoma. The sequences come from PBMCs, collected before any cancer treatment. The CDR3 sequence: CASSRFETALTGELFF. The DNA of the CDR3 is TGTGCCAGCAGCCGATTTGAGACAGCCCTTACCGGGGAGCTGTTTTTT.